The 3 T cell receptor beta chains given below trace back to one sample, sequenced in a study of CD8 T cells in Susac syndrome. The RNA, about 0.45 to 1 ug, was put through reverse transcription using random hexamers. MiXCR was run by TCRdb on the immunoSEQ multiplex PCR reads, yielding one entry per CDR3 protein. The data hold 350,000 to 550,000 distinct CDR3 sequences, with 75% to 90% observed a single time. Input material: CD8+ T cells from PBMCs. These receptors were obtained from a human donor with multiple sclerosis.

V is TRBV27 and J is TRBJ2-2, with unresolved D. Trimming pared 5 bases from V and 3 bases from J, leaving 13 bases between. Germline loops: CDR1 MNHEY, CDR2 SMNVEV (reference sequence). This CDR3 contains 15 residues. The CDR3 spells CASSLLEVHTGELFF. Written as DNA, the CDR3 is TGTGCCAGCAGTCTCCTAGAGGTGCACACCGGGGAGCTGTTTTTT.

This sequence joins TRBV10-3 and TRBJ2-2, with D perhaps assigned TRBD1 or TRBD2 (5 bases each). CDR3 size: 14 residues. V lost 7 bases to trimming and J lost 0 bases, with 9 bases between them. Per the germline V gene, CDR1 is ENHRY and CDR2 is SYGVKD. The DNA of the CDR3 is TGTGCCATCACGATGGGGGCGAACACCGGGGAGCTGTTTTTT. This translates into CAITMGANTGELFF.

This sequence joins TRBV20-1 and TRBJ2-1; 7 bases line up with TRBD1. The CDR3 spans 15 residues. Unmatched junction bases numbered 8, after V lost 6 bases and J lost 0 bases. Germline CDR1 reads DFQATT; CDR2 reads SNEGSKA (reference sequence). The CDR3 sequence is CSADTGEGSYNEQFF. The CDR3 DNA sequence: TGCAGTGCAGACACAGGGGAAGGCTCCTACAATGAGCAGTTCTTC.